Presented here are 19 T cell receptor beta chains from one specimen sequenced in a study of blood T cell repertoires in COVID-19. Here immunoSEQ multiplex PCR was the method, and the copy in TCRdb shows in-frame clones only, minus some. The sample gives under 55,000 clones, around 80% of which show up once; roughly 25% is in the top ten. Sequencing used peripheral blood. The receptors originated from a man in his 70s with acute or convalescent COVID-19.

In its sample, this clone was seen once. This chain uses TRBV6-1 with TRBJ2-6; D remains ambiguous. CDR1 MNHNS and CDR2 SASEGT come from the germline V gene. The CDR3 has 14 residues. Trimming left V 3 bases short and J 2 bases short, with 5 bases between. In DNA, the CDR3 is TGTGCCAGCAGTGAGTATGCTGGGGCCAACGTCCTGACTTTC. It specifies CASSEYAGANVLTF.

Regarding this clone: The junction does not match germline at one end; this may be a read error. The V and J genes are TRBV6-5 and TRBJ1-2, with D maybe TRBD1 (5 bases). The germline V gene encodes CDR1 MNHEY and CDR2 SVGAGI. CDR3 length: 15 residues. CDR3 DNA: TGTGCCAGCACCCTAGACAGTCATACTAATTATGGCTACACCTTC. Amino acid sequence: CASTLDSHTNYGYTF.

The chain is built from TRBV9 and TRBJ1-1; D call uncertain. Germline-derived CDR1 and CDR2 are SGDLS and YYNGEE. The V end was cut by 4 bases, the J end by 10 bases, with 14 bases between. The CDR3 has 12 residues. CDR3: CASSPPAGGAFF. The CDR3 nucleotides read TGTGCCAGCAGCCCCCCCGCCGGAGGAGCTTTCTTT.

The chain has TRBV11-3 and TRBJ2-1; D is unresolved. Trimming pared 1 base from V and 4 bases from J, leaving 11 bases between. The CDR3 contains 15 residues. CDR1 and CDR2 from the germline V gene are SGHNT and YENEEA. CDR3 amino acids: CASSLVVNSYNEQFF. The CDR3 DNA reads TGTGCCAGCAGCTTAGTGGTTAACAGTTACAATGAGCAGTTCTTC.

The V call is TRBV4-2, the J call TRBJ1-2, with D possibly TRBD1 on 6 matching bases. Germline lookup yields CDR1 LGHNA and CDR2 YNFKEQ. This CDR3 region has 15 residues. The germline V and J ends were trimmed by 2 bases and 6 bases, with 16 bases remaining between them. The CDR3 DNA reads as TGTGCCAGCAGCCAACTGGGAACAGGGACCCATGGCTACACCTTC. Its translation: CASSQLGTGTHGYTF.

The chain uses TRBV5-1 and TRBJ2-5; TRBD2 aligns across 11 bases. This CDR3 is 17 amino acids long. V was clipped by 2 bases and J by 1 base; unmatched bases: 7. CDR1 is SGHRS, CDR2 YFSETQ, per germline. CDR3 in amino acids: CASSFGLAGGLQETQYF. The CDR3 coding sequence is TGCGCCAGCAGCTTCGGGCTAGCGGGAGGCCTCCAAGAGACCCAGTACTTC.

This chain uses TRBV7-8 with TRBJ2-5; D is possibly TRBD1 (6 bases). V shed 1 base and J shed 4 bases, with 13 bases lying between them. The CDR3 length is 15 residues. Germline V gene data show CDR1 as SGHVS and CDR2 as FQNEAQ. The CDR3: CASSLDRVGGETQYF. The CDR3 DNA follows: TGTGCCAGCAGCTTAGACAGGGTTGGAGGAGAGACCCAGTACTTC.

The chain combines TRBV10-3 with TRBJ2-5; TRBD1 agrees at 7 bases. The CDR3 runs to 13 residues. V trimming: 4 bases; J trimming: 4 bases; junction bases outside the gene matches: 3. CDR1 is ENHRY, CDR2 SYGVKD, per germline. This CDR3 reads CAISGGQTETQYF. The CDR3 nucleotides are TGTGCCATCAGTGGGGGACAGACAGAGACCCAGTACTTC.

This clone was seen a handful of times. This chain connects TRBV9 to TRBJ1-1; D gene unclear. Per the germline V gene, CDR1 is SGDLS and CDR2 is YYNGEE. The CDR3 contains 14 residues. V lost 3 bases and J 7 bases, leaving 16 bases between the germline ends. As DNA, the CDR3 is TGTGCCAGCAGCGCTAGAGGACGGGGAGATGAAGCTTTCTTT. It is translated as CASSARGRGDEAFF.

CDR3 coding DNA: TGTGCCAGCAGCCAAGGGACAGGGGAGCATCAGCCCCAGCATTTT. This gives the protein CASSQGTGEHQPQHF. This chain links TRBV4-2 with TRBJ1-5, with 9 bases that match TRBD1. The CDR3 spans 15 residues. In germline, CDR1 is LGHNA, CDR2 YNFKEQ. V was pared by 1 base and J by 5 bases, with 3 bases of the junction left unmatched.

The J gene is TRBJ2-7, the V gene TRBV6-5; D possibly corresponds to TRBD2 (7 bases). CDR1 and CDR2 from the germline V gene are MNHEY and SVGAGI. The V end lost 6 bases, the J end lost 0 bases, and 15 bases lay between the germline ends. The CDR3 sequence is 15 residues long. CDR3 loop: CASSSAGARSYEQYF. The CDR3 DNA sequence: TGTGCCAGCAGCAGTGCGGGGGCCCGCTCCTACGAGCAGTACTTC.

The chain couples TRBV12-3 or TRBV12-4 to TRBJ1-1; weak D call: TRBD1 (5 bases). Trimming removed 8 bases from V and 2 bases from J, with 12 bases in between. The CDR3 runs to 13 residues. CDR3 nucleotide sequence: TGTGCCAGCGGTGACAGCTTCAACACTGAAGCTTTCTTT. Translated, it gives CASGDSFNTEAFF.

This chain joins TRBV5-1 and TRBJ2-7, with D perhaps TRBD1 (5 bases). Germline CDR1 is SGHRS and CDR2 is YFSETQ. V lost 4 bases, J lost 0 bases, and 14 bases lay in between. CDR3 length: 15 residues. The CDR3 sequence: CASSPGHQGSYEQYF. CDR3 DNA: TGCGCCAGCAGCCCTGGACATCAGGGCTCCTACGAGCAGTACTTC. Supplemented by reference TRBV5-1 and TRBJ2-7, the full variable domain reads KAGVTQTPRYLIKTRGQQVTLSCSPISGHRSVSWYQQTPGQGLQFLFEYFSETQRNKGNFPGRFSGRQFSNSRSEMNVSTLELGDSALYLCASSPGHQGSYEQYFGPGTRLTVT.

V usage is TRBV5-1 and J usage is TRBJ2-2, with D unresolved. The V gene lost 4 bases and the J gene lost 1 base, with 8 bases spanning the gap. The CDR3 consists of 14 residues. CDR1 is SGHRS and CDR2 is YFSETQ in the germline V gene. The CDR3, as DNA: TGCGCCAGCAGCCCGACTGGGAACACCGGGGAGCTGTTTTTT. Protein sequence: CASSPTGNTGELFF.

This clone appeared a few times. The rearrangement links TRBV27 to TRBJ1-6; D not certain. Germline-derived CDR1 and CDR2 are MNHEY and SMNVEV (reference sequence). CDR3 length: 14 amino acids. V dropped 5 bases and J dropped 5 bases, with 10 bases sitting between them. CDR3 amino acids: CASSPGWHNSPLHF. CDR3 DNA: TGTGCCAGCAGTCCGGGATGGCATAATTCACCCCTCCACTTT.

The CDR3: CAWSAGQGGVNTEAFF. The CDR3 DNA reads as TGTGCCTGGAGTGCGGGACAGGGTGGGGTGAACACTGAAGCTTTCTTT. This sequence joins TRBV30 and TRBJ1-1, with 9 nucleotides matching TRBD1. The V segment lost 1 base and the J segment 0 bases; nucleotides outside the gene matches: 6. Germline V gene lookup returns CDR1 GTSNPN and CDR2 SVGIG (reference sequence). This CDR3 is built from 16 residues. The variable domain in full, with the rest retrieved from reference TRBV30 and TRBJ1-1, is SQTIHQWPATLVQPVGSPLSLECTVEGTSNPNLYWYRQAAGRGLQLLFYSVGIGQISSEVPQNLSASRPQDRQFILSSKKLLLSDSGFYLCAWSAGQGGVNTEAFFGQGTRLTVV.

This chain uses TRBV4-2 with TRBJ2-5, with D maybe TRBD1 (5 bases). The CDR3 has 16 amino acids. The germline V gene has CDR1 LGHNA and CDR2 YNFKEQ. Trimming left V 2 bases short and J 1 base short, with 14 bases between. CDR3 in amino acids: CASSQIQGKIQETQYF. DNA for the CDR3: TGTGCCAGCAGCCAAATTCAGGGCAAAATCCAAGAGACCCAGTACTTC.

The chain uses TRBV7-9 and TRBJ2-7, with D maybe TRBD2 (6 bases). CDR1 is SEHNR and CDR2 is FQNEAQ in the germline V gene (reference sequence). V was shortened by 3 bases and J by 4 bases, with 10 bases between the two germline ends. The CDR3 runs 13 residues. In nucleotides, the CDR3 is TGTGCCAGCAGCTTCCACGGGAGTTACGAGCAGTACTTC. It encodes CASSFHGSYEQYF.

This clone showed up just once. This sample includes further DNA sequences coding for the same CDR3. This sequence joins TRBV28 and TRBJ2-5; possibly TRBD1 for D (5 bases). The germline V gene has CDR1 MDHEN and CDR2 SYDVKM. The CDR3 has 17 amino acids. The V end was cut by 11 bases, the J end by 5 bases, with 30 bases between. Here the CDR3 DNA reads TGTGCCTTCGGCAAGCAGGGCCCGTTGGCCCGACGGGAGACCCAGTACTTC. It specifies CAFGKQGPLARRETQYF.